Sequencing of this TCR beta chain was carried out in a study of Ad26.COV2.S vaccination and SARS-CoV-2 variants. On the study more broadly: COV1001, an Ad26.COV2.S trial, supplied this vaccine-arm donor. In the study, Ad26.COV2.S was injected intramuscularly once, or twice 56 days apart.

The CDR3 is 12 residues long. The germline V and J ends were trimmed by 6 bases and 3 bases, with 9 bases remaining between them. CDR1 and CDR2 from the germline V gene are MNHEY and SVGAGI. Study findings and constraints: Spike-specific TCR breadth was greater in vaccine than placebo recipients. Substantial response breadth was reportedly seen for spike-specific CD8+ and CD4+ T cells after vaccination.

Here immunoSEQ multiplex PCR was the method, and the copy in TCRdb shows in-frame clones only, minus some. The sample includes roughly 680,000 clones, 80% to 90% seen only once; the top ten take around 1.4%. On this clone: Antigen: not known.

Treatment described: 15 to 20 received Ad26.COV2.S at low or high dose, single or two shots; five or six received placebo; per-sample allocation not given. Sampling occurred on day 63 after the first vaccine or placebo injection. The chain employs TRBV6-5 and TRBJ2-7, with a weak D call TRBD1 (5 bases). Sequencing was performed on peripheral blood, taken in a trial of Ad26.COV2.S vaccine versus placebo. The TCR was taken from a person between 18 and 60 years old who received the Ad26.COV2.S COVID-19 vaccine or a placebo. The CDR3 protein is CASRQAGYEQYF. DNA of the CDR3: TGTGCCAGCAGACAGGCAGGCTACGAGCAGTACTTC.